This TCR beta chain originates from a study of blood T cell repertoires in COVID-19 (dated by TCRdb to about 2020). Broadly, across the study: The collaborator samples originated in the United States, Italy and Spain and spanned the acute and convalescent phases of COVID-19. The prospective study material was composed of cDNA or gDNA derived from T cells, B-cell-depleted T cells, or PBMCs. Subjects who had been exposed to COVID-19, were actively infected with it, or had recovered from it provided the deeply sampled blood TCRbeta repertoires that made up the dataset. The repertoires were made available in a free public database intended to serve as a resource for research on the immune response to SARS-CoV-2. The samples were drawn from the first 160 participants of the ongoing ImmuneRACE study and from over 950 subjects provided by 6 global collaborators. A de-identified subject ID, COVID-19 status, age in years and sex were almost always included in the sample metadata. Where HLA class I and class II types were available, the types were taken from metadata supplied by the sample provider, not from assay-based typing. Findings and caveats that apply to the study as a whole: Clinical and demographic metadata were provided uncurated, with the amount varying by source and participant.

TCRbeta CDR3 regions were amplified from genomic DNA using the immunoSEQ Assay, a bias-controlled multiplex PCR. As for how the authors treated the data: The number of nucleated cells in each sample was estimated by amplification of reference gene primers within the assay. Sequence reads were collapsed and filtered to measure the absolute abundance of every unique TCRbeta CDR3 rearrangement. Productive Simpson clonality was computed per sample as the square root of Simpson's diversity index over productive rearrangements. TCRdb provides this immuneACCESS table in a form limited to in-frame rearrangements. Some clones are lacking; in checked studies, under half of them reflect an unresolved V gene, and why the rest are absent is not known. That table supplies the V and J calls and clone size; D and trimming were determined from the DNA. In all, the sample holds 81,000 or so clones, and around four fifths of those were seen once. The ten largest clones capture roughly 12% of the sample.

The cysteine opens and the phenylalanine closes a CDR3 of 15 amino acids. Only the CDR3 DNA stays, 45 bases, in frame from base 1. Via the germline V gene, CDR1 is MNHEY and CDR2 SVGAGI. V is cut back by 6 bases and J by 0 bases, with 5 bases in the junction unmatched. Collaborating institutions collected whole blood in K2EDTA tubes following their own protocols. For TCRbeta analysis, collaborators shipped samples as frozen whole blood, isolated PBMCs, or DNA extracted from either of those sample types. Points on this clone: The antigen it binds to is not known. No base quality information exists; no much larger clone differs at one position.

The TCR comes from an older woman with active or convalescent COVID-19. The chain is made from TRBV6-5 and TRBJ2-3; the central 8 bases match TRBD1. Sequencing input: peripheral blood. The CDR3 amino acid sequence is: CASSRTGTSTDTQYF. Read as DNA, the sequence is TGTGCCAGCAGCCGGACAGGGACGAGCACAGATACGCAGTATTTT.